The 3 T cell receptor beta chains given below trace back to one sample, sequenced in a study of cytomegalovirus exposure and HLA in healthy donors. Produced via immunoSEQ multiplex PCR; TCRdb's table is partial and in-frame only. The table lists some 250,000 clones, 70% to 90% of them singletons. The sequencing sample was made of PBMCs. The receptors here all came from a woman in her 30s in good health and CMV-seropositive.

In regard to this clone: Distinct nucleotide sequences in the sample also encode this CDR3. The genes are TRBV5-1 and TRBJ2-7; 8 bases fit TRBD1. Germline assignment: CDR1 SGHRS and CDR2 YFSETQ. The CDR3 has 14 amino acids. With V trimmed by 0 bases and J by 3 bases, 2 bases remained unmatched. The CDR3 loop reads CASSLAGQGYEQYF. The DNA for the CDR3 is TGCGCCAGCAGCTTGGCCGGACAGGGCTACGAGCAGTACTTC.

CDR3 protein: CASSFSNGAAFF. CDR3 in DNA: TGTGCCAGCAGTTTTTCGAATGGGGCGGCTTTCTTT. V gene TRBV28 combines with J gene TRBJ1-1; D may be TRBD1 (5 bases). The CDR3 consists of 12 residues. Germline V gene sequence: CDR1 MDHEN, CDR2 SYDVKM. Trimming pared 3 bases from V and 11 bases from J, leaving 13 bases between. The entire variable domain, with the rest obtained from reference TRBV28 and TRBJ1-1, is as follows: DVKVTQSSRYLVKRTGEKVFLECVQDMDHENMFWYRQDPGLGLRLIYFSYDVKMKEKGDIPEGYSVSREKKERFSLILESASTNQTSMYLCASSFSNGAAFFGQGTRLTVV.

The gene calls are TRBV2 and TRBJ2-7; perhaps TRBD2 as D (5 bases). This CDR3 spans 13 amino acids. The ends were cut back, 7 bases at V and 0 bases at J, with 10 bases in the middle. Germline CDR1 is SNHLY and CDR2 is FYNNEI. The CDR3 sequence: CASNGGISYEQYF. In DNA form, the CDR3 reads TGTGCCAGCAACGGAGGAATCTCCTACGAGCAGTACTTC.